The 3 T cell receptor beta chains presented below share a single source sample, sequenced in a study of long-term antiretroviral therapy in people with HIV. Version v3.0 of the immunoSEQ assay was performed at survey level. Generated by immunoSEQ multiplex PCR, the TCRdb table keeps only in-frame clones and is missing some. Of around 34,000 clones detected, around 80% appear once; the ten largest clones hold over 4%. Here the sequenced sample was unsorted PBMCs, taken 1.5 years after starting antiretroviral therapy. These receptors came from a man younger than 35 with HIV.

V is TRBV7-8 and J is TRBJ2-7, with TRBD2 matching over 7 bases. CDR3 length: 15 amino acids. With V trimmed by 5 bases and J by 0 bases, 7 bases remained unmatched. Germline CDR1 and CDR2: SGHVS and FQNEAQ. In DNA, the CDR3 is TGTGCCAGCAGCCCCCCCGGGAGGACCTCCTACGAGCAGTACTTC. This translates into CASSPPGRTSYEQYF.

The rearrangement links TRBV2 to TRBJ2-3, with D unresolved. The germline V gene has CDR1 SNHLY and CDR2 FYNNEI. The CDR3 runs 12 residues. V lost 5 bases and J 1 base, leaving 4 bases between the germline ends. The CDR3 is CASSHGTDTQYF. Here the CDR3 DNA reads TGTGCCAGCAGTCATGGCACAGATACGCAGTATTTT.

The rearrangement uses TRBV19 and TRBJ1-4, with unresolved D. V dropped 3 bases and J dropped 5 bases, with 10 bases sitting between them. CDR1 is LNHDA, CDR2 SQIVND, per germline (reference sequence). The CDR3 length is 14 residues. Written as DNA, the CDR3 is TGTGCCAGTAGTATGTGGGGTGCCAATGAAAAACTGTTTTTT. Protein product: CASSMWGANEKLFF.